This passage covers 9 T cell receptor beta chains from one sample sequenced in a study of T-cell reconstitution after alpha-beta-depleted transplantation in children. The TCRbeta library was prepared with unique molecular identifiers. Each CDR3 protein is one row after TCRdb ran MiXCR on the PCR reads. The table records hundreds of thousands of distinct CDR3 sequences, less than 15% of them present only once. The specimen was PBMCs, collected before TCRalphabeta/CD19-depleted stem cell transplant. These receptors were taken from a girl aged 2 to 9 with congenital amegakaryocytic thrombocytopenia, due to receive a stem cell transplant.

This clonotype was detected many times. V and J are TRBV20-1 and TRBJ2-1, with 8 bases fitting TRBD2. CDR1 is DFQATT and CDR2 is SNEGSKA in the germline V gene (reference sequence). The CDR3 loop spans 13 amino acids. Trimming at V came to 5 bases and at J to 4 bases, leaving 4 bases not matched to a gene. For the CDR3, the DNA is TGCAGTGCTTCAGCGGGAGAGTACAATGAGCAGTTCTTC. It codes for CSASAGEYNEQFF.

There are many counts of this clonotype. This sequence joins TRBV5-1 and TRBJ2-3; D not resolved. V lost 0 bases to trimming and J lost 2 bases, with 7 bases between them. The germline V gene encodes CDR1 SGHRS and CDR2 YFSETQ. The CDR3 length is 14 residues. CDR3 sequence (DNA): TGCGCCAGCAGCTTGGTTCAGCACACAGATACGCAGTATTTT. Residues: CASSLVQHTDTQYF.

The CDR3 sequence: CSVSRQGPTNTGELFF. The CDR3, as DNA: TGCAGTGTTTCACGACAGGGACCTACGAACACCGGGGAGCTGTTTTTT. This chain links TRBV20-1 with TRBJ2-2, with 7 bases matching TRBD1. CDR3 length equals 16 residues. CDR1 and CDR2 (germline): DFQATT, SNEGSKA (reference sequence). After removal of 7 bases from V and 0 bases from J, the junction contained 11 bases not matched to a gene.

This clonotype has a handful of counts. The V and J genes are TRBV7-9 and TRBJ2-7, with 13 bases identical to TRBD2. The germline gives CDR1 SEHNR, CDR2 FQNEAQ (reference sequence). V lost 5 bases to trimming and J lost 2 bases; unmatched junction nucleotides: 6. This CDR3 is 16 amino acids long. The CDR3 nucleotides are TGTGCCAGCAGCCCAGTACTAGCGGGAGGGCCCTACGAGCAGTACTTC. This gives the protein CASSPVLAGGPYEQYF.

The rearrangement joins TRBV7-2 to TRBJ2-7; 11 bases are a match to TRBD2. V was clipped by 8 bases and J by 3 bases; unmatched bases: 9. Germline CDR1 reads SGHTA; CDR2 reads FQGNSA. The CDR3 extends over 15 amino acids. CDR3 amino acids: CASRGTSGTFYEQYF. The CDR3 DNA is TGTGCCAGCCGGGGGACTAGCGGAACCTTCTACGAGCAGTACTTC. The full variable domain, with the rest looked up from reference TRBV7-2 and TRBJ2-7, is GAGVSQSPSNKVTEKGKDVELRCDPISGHTALYWYRQSLGQGLEFLIYFQGNSAPDKSGLPSDRFSAERTGGSVSTLTIQRTQQEDSAVYLCASRGTSGTFYEQYFGPGTRLTVT.

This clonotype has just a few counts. The CDR3 region is CASSLLRPAGVRNTQYF. The DNA of the CDR3 is TGTGCCAGCAGTTTATTAAGACCTGCCGGGGTGAGAAATACGCAGTATTTT. This chain links TRBV27 with TRBJ2-3; weak D call: TRBD2 (5 bases). Germline V gives CDR1 MNHEY, CDR2 SMNVEV (reference sequence). The V and J ends lost 1 base and 7 bases respectively, with 21 bases between them. The CDR3 consists of 17 residues.

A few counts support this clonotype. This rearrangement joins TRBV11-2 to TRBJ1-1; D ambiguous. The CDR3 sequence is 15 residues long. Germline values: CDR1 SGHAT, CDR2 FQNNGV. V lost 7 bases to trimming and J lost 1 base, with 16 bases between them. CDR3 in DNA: TGTGCCAGCACTTCCAACACTTTCCAGAACACTGAAGCTTTCTTT. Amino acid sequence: CASTSNTFQNTEAFF.

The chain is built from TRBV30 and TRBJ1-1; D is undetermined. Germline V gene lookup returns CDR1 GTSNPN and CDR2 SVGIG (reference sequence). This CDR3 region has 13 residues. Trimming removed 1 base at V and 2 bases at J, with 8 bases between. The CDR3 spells CAWSGGQNTEAFF. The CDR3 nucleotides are TGTGCCTGGAGTGGTGGGCAAAACACTGAAGCTTTCTTT.

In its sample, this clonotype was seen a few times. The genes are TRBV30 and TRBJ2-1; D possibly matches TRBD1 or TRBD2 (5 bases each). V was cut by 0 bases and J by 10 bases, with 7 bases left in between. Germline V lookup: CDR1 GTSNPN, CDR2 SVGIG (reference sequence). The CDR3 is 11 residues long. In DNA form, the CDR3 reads TGTGCCTGGAGTGTTGGGACCGAGCAGTTCTTC. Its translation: CAWSVGTEQFF.